This TCR beta chain appears in the sequencing data of a study of T cell responses to AZD1222 COVID-19 vaccine. This clone was observed a single time. Antigen unknown. The repertoire was sequenced with immunoSEQ multiplex PCR; TCRdb's copy has only in-frame clones and lacks some. Among tens of thousands of clones, approximately 90% were seen once, and the ten largest hold about 3.4%. Broader study findings: Only a handful of individuals given AZD1222 were seropositive at baseline. Following two doses of AZD1222, Spike-specific TCR breadth and depth rose.

The CDR3 runs to 14 residues. The germline gives CDR1 MNHEY, CDR2 SVGEGT. Trimming removed 0 bases from V and 7 bases from J; junction bases left unmatched: 6. This TCR was recovered from an adult who received the AZD1222 COVID-19 vaccine. The V call is TRBV6-2 or TRBV6-3, the J call TRBJ2-7, with 7 bases aligning to TRBD1. The starting material was peripheral blood, obtained 28 days after the second AZD1222 dose. Here the CDR3 reads CASSYSRYRGEQYF. CDR3 coding DNA: TGTGCCAGCAGTTACTCGAGGTACAGGGGAGAGCAGTACTTC.